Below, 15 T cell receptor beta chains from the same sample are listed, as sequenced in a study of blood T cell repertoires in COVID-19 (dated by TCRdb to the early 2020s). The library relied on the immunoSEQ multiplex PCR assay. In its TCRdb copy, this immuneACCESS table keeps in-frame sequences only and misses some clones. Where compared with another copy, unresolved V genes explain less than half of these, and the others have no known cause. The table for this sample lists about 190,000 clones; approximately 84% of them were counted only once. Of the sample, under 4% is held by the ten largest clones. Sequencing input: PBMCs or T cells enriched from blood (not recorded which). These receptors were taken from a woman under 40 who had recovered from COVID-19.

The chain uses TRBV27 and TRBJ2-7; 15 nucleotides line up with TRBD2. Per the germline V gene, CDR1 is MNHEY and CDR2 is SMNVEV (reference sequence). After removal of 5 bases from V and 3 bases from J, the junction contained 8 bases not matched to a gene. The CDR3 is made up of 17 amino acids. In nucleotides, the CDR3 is TGTGCCAGCAGTCTACGGACTAGCGGGAGGGGAAACTACGAGCAGTACTTC. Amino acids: CASSLRTSGRGNYEQYF.

The CDR3 nucleotides read TGTGCCAGCAGTGAGTGGGGACAGGGTGGATCGTGGGAAAAACTGTTTTTT. Translating it yields CASSEWGQGGSWEKLFF. The chain combines TRBV2 with TRBJ1-4; the match to TRBD1 covers 9 bases. The CDR3 runs 17 residues. From germline, CDR1 is SNHLY and CDR2 FYNNEI. J gave up 8 bases and V 3 bases, and 13 bases lay outside the gene matches.

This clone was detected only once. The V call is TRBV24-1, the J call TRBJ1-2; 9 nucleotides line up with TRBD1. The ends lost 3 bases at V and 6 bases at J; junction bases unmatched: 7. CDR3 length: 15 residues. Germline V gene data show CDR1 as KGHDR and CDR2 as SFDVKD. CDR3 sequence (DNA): TGTGCCACCAGTGATCGGACAGGGGACCGTAATGGCTACACCTTC. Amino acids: CATSDRTGDRNGYTF.

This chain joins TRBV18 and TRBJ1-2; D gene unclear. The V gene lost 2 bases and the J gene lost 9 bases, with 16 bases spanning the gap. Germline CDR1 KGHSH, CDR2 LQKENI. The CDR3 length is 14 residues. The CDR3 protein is CASSPSGRGESYTF. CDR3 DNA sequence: TGTGCCAGCTCACCATCCGGACGGGGAGAGAGCTACACCTTC. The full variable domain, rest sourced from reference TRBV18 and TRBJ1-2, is NAGVMQNPRHLVRRRGQEARLRCSPMKGHSHVYWYRQLPEEGLKFMVYLQKENIIDESGMPKERFSAEFPKEGPSILRIQQVVRGDSAAYFCASSPSGRGESYTFGSGTRLTVV.

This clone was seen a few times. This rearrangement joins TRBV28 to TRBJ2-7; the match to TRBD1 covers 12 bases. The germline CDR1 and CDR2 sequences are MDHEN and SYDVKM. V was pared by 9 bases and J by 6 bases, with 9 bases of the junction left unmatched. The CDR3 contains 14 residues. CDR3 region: CASVGTGGLGEQYV. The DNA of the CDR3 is TGTGCCAGTGTGGGGACAGGGGGCTTGGGCGAGCAGTACGTC.

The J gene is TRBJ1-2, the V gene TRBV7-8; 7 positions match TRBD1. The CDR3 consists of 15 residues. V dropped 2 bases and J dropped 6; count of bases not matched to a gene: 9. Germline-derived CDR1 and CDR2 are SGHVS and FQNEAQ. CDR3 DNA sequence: TGTGCCAGCAGCTTATCCTCTCTAGGGGGCGATGGCTACACCTTC. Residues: CASSLSSLGGDGYTF.

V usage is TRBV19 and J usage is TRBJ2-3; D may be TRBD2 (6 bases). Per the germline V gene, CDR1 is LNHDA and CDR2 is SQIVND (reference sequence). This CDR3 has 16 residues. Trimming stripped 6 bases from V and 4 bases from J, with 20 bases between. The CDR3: CASSQPGTPLPDTQYF. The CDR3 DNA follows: TGTGCCAGTAGCCAGCCCGGGACTCCCCTACCAGATACGCAGTATTTT. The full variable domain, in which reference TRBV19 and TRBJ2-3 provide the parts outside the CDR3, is DGGITQSPKYLFRKEGQNVTLSCEQNLNHDAMYWYRQDPGQGLRLIYYSQIVNDFQKGDIAEGYSVSREKKESFPLTVTSAQKNPTAFYLCASSQPGTPLPDTQYFGPGTRLTVL.

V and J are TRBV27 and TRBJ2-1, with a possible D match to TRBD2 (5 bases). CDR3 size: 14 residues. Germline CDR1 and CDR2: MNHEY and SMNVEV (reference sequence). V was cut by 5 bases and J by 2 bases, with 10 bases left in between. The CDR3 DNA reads TGTGCCAGCAGTCGGACCGGGGCCTACAATGAGCAGTTCTTC. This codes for CASSRTGAYNEQFF.

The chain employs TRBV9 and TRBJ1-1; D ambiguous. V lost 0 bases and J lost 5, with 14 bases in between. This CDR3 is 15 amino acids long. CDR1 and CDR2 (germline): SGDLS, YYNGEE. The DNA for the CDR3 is TGTGCCAGCAGCGTAGCGTCCGGGGTCCCAACTGAAGCTTTCTTT. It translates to CASSVASGVPTEAFF.

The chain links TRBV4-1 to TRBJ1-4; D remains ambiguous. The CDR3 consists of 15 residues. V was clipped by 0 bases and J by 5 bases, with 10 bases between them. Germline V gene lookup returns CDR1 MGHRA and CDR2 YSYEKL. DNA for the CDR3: TGCGCCAGCAGCCAAGATAACACCGGGAATGAAAAACTGTTTTTT. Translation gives CASSQDNTGNEKLFF.

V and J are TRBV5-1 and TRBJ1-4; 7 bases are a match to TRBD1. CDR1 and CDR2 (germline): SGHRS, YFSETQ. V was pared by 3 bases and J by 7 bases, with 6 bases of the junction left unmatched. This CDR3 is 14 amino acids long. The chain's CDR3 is CASSSTGPGEKLFF. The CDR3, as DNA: TGCGCCAGCAGCTCGACAGGGCCCGGTGAAAAACTGTTTTTT.

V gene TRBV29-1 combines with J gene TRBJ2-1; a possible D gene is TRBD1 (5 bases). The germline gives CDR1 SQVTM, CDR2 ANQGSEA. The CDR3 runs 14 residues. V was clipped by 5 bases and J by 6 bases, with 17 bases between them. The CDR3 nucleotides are TGCAGCGTTCTAGGACACACGAGGACCAATGAGCAGTTCTTC. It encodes CSVLGHTRTNEQFF.

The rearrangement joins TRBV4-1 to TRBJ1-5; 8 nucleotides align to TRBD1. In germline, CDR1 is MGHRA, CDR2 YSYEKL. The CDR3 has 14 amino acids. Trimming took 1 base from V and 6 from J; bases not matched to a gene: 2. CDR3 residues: CASSQGTGTQPQHF. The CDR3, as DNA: TGCGCCAGCAGCCAAGGGACAGGGACTCAGCCCCAGCATTTT.

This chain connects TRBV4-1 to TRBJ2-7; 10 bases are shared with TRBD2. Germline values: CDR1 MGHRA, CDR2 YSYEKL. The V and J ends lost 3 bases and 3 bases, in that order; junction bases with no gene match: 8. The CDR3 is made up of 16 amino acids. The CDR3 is CASSHSETSGFYEQYF. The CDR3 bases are TGCGCCAGCAGCCATTCCGAGACTAGCGGGTTCTACGAGCAGTACTTC.

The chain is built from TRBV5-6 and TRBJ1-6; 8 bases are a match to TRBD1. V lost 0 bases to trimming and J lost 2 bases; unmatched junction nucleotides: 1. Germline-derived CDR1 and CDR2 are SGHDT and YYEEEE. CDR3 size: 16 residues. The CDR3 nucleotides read TGTGCCAGCAGCTTGGCGACAGGGGCCTATAATTCACCCCTCCACTTT. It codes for CASSLATGAYNSPLHF.